One and the same sample provided the 3 T cell receptor beta chains below, sequenced in a study of cytomegalovirus exposure and HLA in healthy donors (dated by TCRdb to 2015 to 2018). Receptor libraries were prepared by the immunoSEQ multiplex PCR assay. For the multiplex PCR, a mixture combining 60 forward primers for TCR Vbeta segments and 13 reverse primers for TCR Jbeta segments was used. TCRdb retrieved this table from immuneACCESS and kept in-frame rearrangements only. Not all clones are present; in checked studies, unresolved V genes account for under half, and no reason is known for the remainder. The sample includes roughly 59,000 clones, with about two thirds observed a single time. Of the sample, over 15% falls within the top ten clones. Sequencing input: PBMCs. These receptors all come from a man aged 40-49 years in good health and CMV-seropositive.

V gene TRBV30 combines with J gene TRBJ2-1, with TRBD2 matching over 9 bases. This CDR3 has 15 amino acids. Germline V gene data show CDR1 as GTSNPN and CDR2 as SVGIG (reference sequence). V dropped 0 bases and J dropped 7; count of bases not matched to a gene: 7. The DNA for the CDR3 is TGTGCCTGGAGTGTATTCGGGACTAGCTCGAATGAGCAGTTCTTC. Protein product: CAWSVFGTSSNEQFF. The variable domain in full, with the rest retrieved from reference TRBV30 and TRBJ2-1, is SQTIHQWPATLVQPVGSPLSLECTVEGTSNPNLYWYRQAAGRGLQLLFYSVGIGQISSEVPQNLSASRPQDRQFILSSKKLLLSDSGFYLCAWSVFGTSSNEQFFGPGTRLTVL.

The CDR3 DNA sequence: TGTGCCAGCGCCACCCCCGCCCGAGAGGAGTTCTTC. Translation: CASATPAREEFF. The J gene is TRBJ2-1, the V gene TRBV27; no clear D. Germline V gene lookup returns CDR1 MNHEY and CDR2 SMNVEV (reference sequence). The length of the CDR3 is 12 residues. The V and J ends lost 8 bases and 14 bases respectively, with 19 bases between them.

The CDR3 sequence: CAISESYRGSSPLHF. In DNA, the CDR3 is TGTGCCATCAGTGAGTCGTACAGGGGGAGTTCACCCCTCCACTTT. The rearrangement uses TRBV10-3 and TRBJ1-6; TRBD1 aligns across 8 bases. Looked up from germline, CDR1 is ENHRY and CDR2 is SYGVKD. CDR3 length equals 15 residues. The V and J ends lost 0 bases and 9 bases, in that order; junction bases with no gene match: 4.